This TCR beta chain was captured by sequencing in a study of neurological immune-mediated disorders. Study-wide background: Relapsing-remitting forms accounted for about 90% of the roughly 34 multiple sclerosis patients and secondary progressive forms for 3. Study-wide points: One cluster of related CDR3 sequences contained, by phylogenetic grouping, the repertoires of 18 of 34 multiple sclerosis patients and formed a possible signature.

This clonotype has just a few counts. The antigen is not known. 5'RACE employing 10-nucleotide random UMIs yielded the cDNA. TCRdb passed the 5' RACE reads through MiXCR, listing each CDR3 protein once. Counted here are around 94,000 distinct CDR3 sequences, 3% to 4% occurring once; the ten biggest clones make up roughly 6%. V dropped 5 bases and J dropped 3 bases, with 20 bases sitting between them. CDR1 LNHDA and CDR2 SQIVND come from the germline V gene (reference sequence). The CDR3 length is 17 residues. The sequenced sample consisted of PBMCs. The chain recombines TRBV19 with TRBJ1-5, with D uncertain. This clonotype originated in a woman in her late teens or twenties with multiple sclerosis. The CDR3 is CASSSHSPGSSNQPQHF. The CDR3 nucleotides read TGTGCCAGTAGTTCCCACTCGCCCGGGTCTTCCAATCAGCCCCAGCATTTT.